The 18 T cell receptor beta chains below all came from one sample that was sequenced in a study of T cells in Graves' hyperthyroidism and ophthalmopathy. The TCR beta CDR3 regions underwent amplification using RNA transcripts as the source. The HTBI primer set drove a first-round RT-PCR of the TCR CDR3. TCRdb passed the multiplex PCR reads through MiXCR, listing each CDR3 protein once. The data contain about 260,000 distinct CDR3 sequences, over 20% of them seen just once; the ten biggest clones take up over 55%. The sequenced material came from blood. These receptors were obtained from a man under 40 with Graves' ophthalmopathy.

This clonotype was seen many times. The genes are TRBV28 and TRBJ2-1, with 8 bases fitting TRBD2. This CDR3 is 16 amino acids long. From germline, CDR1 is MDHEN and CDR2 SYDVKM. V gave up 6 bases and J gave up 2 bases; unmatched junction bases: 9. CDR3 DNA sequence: TGTGCCAGCAGGAAGTGGGCGGGAGGCCCCTACAATGAGCAGTTCTTC. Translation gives CASRKWAGGPYNEQFF.

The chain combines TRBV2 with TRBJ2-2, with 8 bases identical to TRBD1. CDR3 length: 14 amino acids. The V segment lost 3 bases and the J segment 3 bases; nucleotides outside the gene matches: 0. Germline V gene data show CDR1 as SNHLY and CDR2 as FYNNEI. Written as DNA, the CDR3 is TGTGCCAGCAGTGACAGGGGGCACACCGGGGAGCTGTTTTTT. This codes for CASSDRGHTGELFF.

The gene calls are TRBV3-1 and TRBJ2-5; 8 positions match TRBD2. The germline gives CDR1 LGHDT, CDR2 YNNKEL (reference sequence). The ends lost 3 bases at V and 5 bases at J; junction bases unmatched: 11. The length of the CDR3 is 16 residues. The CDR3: CASSHYPGLGGETQYF. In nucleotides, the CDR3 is TGTGCCAGCAGCCATTACCCGGGACTAGGGGGTGAGACCCAGTACTTC.

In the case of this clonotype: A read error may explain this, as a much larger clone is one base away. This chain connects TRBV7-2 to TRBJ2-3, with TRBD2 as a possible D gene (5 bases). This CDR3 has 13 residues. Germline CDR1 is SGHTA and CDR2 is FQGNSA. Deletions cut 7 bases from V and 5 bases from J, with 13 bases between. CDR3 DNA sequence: TGTGCCAGCACCACAACAACTAGAGATACGCAGTATTTT. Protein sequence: CASTTTTRDTQYF.

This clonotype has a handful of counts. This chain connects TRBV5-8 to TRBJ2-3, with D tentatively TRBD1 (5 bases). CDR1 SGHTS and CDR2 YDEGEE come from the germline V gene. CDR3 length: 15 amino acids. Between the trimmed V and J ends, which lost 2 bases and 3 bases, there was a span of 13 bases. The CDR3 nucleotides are TGTGCCAGCAGCTTTAGGGGCGCCGGTACAGATACGCAGTATTTT. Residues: CASSFRGAGTDTQYF.

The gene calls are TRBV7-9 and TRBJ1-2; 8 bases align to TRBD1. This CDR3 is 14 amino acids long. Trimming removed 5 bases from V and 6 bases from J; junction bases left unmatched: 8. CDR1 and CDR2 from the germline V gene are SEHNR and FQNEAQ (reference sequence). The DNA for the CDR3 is TGTGCCAGCAGCCCTAGGACAGGGCGGGATGGCTACACCTTC. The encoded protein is CASSPRTGRDGYTF.

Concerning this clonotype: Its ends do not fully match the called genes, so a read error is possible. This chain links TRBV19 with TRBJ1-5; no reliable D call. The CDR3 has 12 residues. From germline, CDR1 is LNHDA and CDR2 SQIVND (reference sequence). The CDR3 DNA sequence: TGTGCCAGTAGTATTCAAGGCCGCACCGCAAATTTT. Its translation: CASSIQGRTANF.

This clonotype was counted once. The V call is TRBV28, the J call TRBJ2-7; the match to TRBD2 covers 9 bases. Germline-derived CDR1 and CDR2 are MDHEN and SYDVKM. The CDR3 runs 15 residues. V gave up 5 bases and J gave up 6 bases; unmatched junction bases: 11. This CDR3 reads CASSTSQRGVGEQYF. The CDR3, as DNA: TGTGCCAGCAGTACCTCCCAGCGGGGGGTAGGCGAGCAGTACTTC.

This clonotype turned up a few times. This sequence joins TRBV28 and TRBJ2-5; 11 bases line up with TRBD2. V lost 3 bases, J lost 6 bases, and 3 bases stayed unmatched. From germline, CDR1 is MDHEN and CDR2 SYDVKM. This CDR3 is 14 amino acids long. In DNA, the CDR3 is TGTGCCAGCAGTTTGACTAGCGGGACAAAGACCCAGTACTTC. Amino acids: CASSLTSGTKTQYF.

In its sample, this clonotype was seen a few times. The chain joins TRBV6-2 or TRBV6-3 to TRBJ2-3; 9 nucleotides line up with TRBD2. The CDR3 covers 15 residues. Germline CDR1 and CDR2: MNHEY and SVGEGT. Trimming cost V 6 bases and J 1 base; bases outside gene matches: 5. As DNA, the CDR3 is TGTGCCAGCAGCCGGGGGACTAGCCGCACAGATACGCAGTATTTT. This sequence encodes CASSRGTSRTDTQYF.

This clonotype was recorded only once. CDR3 nucleotide sequence: TGTGCCAGCAGTTTGGGTTTCGGACTCCGGAACTATGGCTACACCTTC. Translation: CASSLGFGLRNYGYTF. The chain recombines TRBV27 with TRBJ1-2; no firm D call. Germline lookup yields CDR1 MNHEY and CDR2 SMNVEV (reference sequence). Trimming left V 3 bases short and J 2 bases short, with 16 bases between. CDR3 size: 16 residues.

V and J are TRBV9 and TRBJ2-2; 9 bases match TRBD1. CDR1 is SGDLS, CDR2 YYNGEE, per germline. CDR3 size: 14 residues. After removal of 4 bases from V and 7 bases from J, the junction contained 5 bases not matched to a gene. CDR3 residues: CASSFNRGLGELFF. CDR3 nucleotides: TGTGCCAGCAGCTTCAACAGGGGGCTCGGGGAGCTGTTTTTT.

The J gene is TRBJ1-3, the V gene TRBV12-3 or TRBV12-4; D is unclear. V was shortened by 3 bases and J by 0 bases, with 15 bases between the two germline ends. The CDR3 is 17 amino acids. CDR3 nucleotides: TGTGCCAGCAGTTTCCCCCGTCCAGGAACCTCTGGAAACACCATATATTTT. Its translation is CASSFPRPGTSGNTIYF.

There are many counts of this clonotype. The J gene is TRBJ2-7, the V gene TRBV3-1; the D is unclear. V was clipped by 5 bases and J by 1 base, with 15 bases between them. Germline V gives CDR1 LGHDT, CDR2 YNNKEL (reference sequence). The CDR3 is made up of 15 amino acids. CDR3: CASSLRRALSYEQYF. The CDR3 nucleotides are TGTGCCAGCAGCTTACGTAGGGCCCTGTCCTACGAGCAGTACTTC.

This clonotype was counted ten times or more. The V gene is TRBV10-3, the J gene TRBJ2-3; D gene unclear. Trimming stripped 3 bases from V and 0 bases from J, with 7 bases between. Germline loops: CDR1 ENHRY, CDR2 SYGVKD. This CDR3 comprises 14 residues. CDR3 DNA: TGTGCCATCAGTGATCACACTAGCACAGATACGCAGTATTTT. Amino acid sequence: CAISDHTSTDTQYF.

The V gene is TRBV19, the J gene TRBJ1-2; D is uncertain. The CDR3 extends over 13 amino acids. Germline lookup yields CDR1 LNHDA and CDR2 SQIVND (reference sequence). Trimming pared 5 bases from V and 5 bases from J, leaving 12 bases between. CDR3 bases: TGTGCCAGTAGTCCTCACCTATTATATGGCTACACCTTC. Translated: CASSPHLLYGYTF.

Written as DNA, the CDR3 is TGTGCCAGCAGTCCTATGTGGACGGGTGACTATGGCTACACCTTC. Residues: CASSPMWTGDYGYTF. The chain recombines TRBV27 with TRBJ1-2, with D uncertain. V lost 5 bases and J 3 bases, leaving 16 bases between the germline ends. The germline gives CDR1 MNHEY, CDR2 SMNVEV (reference sequence). The CDR3 is made up of 15 amino acids.

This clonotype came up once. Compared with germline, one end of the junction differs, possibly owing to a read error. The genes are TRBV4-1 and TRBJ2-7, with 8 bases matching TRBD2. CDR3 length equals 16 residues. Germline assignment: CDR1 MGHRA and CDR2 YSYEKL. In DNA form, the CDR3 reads TGTGCCAGCAGCCAAACCTCCGGGACTAGCTCCTACGAGCAGTACTTC. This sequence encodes CASSQTSGTSSYEQYF.